This is a list of T cell receptor beta chains from one sample in a study of blood T cells in healthy people across ages. Each CDR3 protein gets one entry after TCRdb re-called the 5' RACE reads with MiXCR. Of roughly 1.6 million distinct CDR3 sequences in the sample, about 35% were seen once. Sequenced sample: blood. The receptor source for this set is a woman between 25 and 40 years old in good health. CDR3s include the opening cysteine and the closing phenylalanine or tryptophan. D genes are given only for firm matches. Some rows mark clone size as missing; the rest say once, few, many or name a class of expanded clone.

CASSLVQNTGELFF,TGTGCCAGCAGTTTAGTACAGAATACCGGGGAGCTGTTTTTT,TRBJ2-2,TRBV27,.,.
CASSLGQSLYNSPLHF,TGTGCCAGCAGCTTAGGACAGAGCCTATATAATTCACCCCTCCACTTT,TRBJ1-6,TRBV7-9,.,.
CASSWVAPSYNEQFF,TGTGCCAGCAGCTGGGTGGCCCCCTCCTACAATGAGCAGTTCTTC,TRBJ2-1,TRBV12-3/TRBV12-4,few,.
CASSGSPDNSPLHF,TGTGCCAGCAGCGGAAGTCCAGATAATTCACCCCTCCACTTT,TRBJ1-6,TRBV9,few,.
CASSYRDEGGRTQYF,TGTGCCAGCAGCTACCGGGACGAGGGTGGTAGGACCCAGTACTTC,TRBJ2-5,TRBV9,.,.
CASSPTGTMYQETQYF,TGTGCCAGCAGCCCTACCGGGACAATGTACCAAGAGACCCAGTACTTC,TRBJ2-5,TRBV27,.,.
CASSRPGGRETQYF,TGTGCCAGCAGCCGCCCCGGGGGGCGGGAGACCCAGTACTTC,TRBJ2-5,TRBV6-2/TRBV6-3,many,.
CATGEPQGYEETQYF,TGTGCCACCGGTGAGCCTCAGGGGTACGAAGAGACCCAGTACTTC,TRBJ2-5,TRBV24-1,.,.
CASSLVWTGESQQETQYF,TGTGCCAGCAGTTTAGTCTGGACAGGGGAATCGCAACAAGAGACCCAGTACTTC,TRBJ2-5,TRBV12-3/TRBV12-4,.,TRBD1
CSALTVRVTDTQYF,TGCAGTGCCTTGACAGTGAGGGTCACAGATACGCAGTATTTT,TRBJ2-3,TRBV20-1,.,.
CSARAAINTDTQYF,TGCAGTGCTAGAGCAGCGATTAACACAGATACGCAGTATTTT,TRBJ2-3,TRBV20-1,few,.
CASRITEVSYEQYF,TGTGCCAGCAGGATCACTGAGGTATCCTACGAGCAGTACTTC,TRBJ2-7,TRBV6-5,.,.
CASNLGSRGRQETQYF,TGTGCCAGCAACCTTGGATCCCGGGGCCGGCAAGAGACCCAGTACTTC,TRBJ2-5,TRBV9,.,.
CASSPTGTGTETQYF,TGTGCCAGCAGCCCAACCGGGACAGGGACAGAGACCCAGTACTTC,TRBJ2-5,TRBV7-3,.,TRBD1
CASSPWASQETQYF,TGTGCCAGCAGTCCCTGGGCTTCTCAAGAGACCCAGTACTTC,TRBJ2-5,TRBV11-2,.,.
CSADKGGPNTEAFF,TGCAGTGCCGATAAGGGGGGGCCGAACACTGAAGCTTTCTTT,TRBJ1-1,TRBV20-1,.,.
CASIETANTEAFF,TGTGCCAGCATCGAAACAGCGAACACTGAAGCTTTCTTT,TRBJ1-1,TRBV6-2/TRBV6-3,few,.
CASSFAQGMGETQYF,TGTGCCAGCAGCTTCGCTCAGGGGATGGGAGAGACCCAGTACTTC,TRBJ2-5,TRBV7-9,.,.
CAISGKGTGVEETQYF,TGTGCCATCAGTGGGAAGGGGACAGGGGTTGAAGAGACCCAGTACTTC,TRBJ2-5,TRBV10-3,few,TRBD1
CASSYSMGEVGRSYNEQFF,TGTGCCAGCAGTTACTCGATGGGCGAAGTGGGACGAAGCTACAATGAGCAGTTCTTC,TRBJ2-1,TRBV6-5,.,.
CASSPKDEGRRMNTEAFF,TGCGCCAGCAGCCCAAAAGACGAGGGACGGAGGATGAACACTGAAGCTTTCTTT,TRBJ1-1,TRBV5-1,few,.
CSATSGGLLRETQYF,TGCAGTGCAACTAGCGGGGGGCTCCTCCGGGAGACCCAGTACTTC,TRBJ2-5,TRBV20-1,few,TRBD2
CAISGASGVAGEQYF,TGTGCCATCTCTGGGGCCAGCGGGGTCGCGGGTGAGCAGTACTTC,TRBJ2-7,TRBV10-3,.,TRBD2
CASSLGTSGITDTQYF,TGTGCCAGCAGCTTAGGGACTAGCGGGATCACGGATACGCAGTATTTT,TRBJ2-3,TRBV7-9,.,TRBD2
CATGTAVEYF,TGTGCCACTGGGACGGCTGTTGAGTATTTT,TRBJ2-3,TRBV10-3,many,.
CSVLQDYGYTF,TGCAGCGTTCTCCAAGACTATGGCTACACCTTC,TRBJ1-2,TRBV29-1,many,.
CASSHLGGTNEKLFF,TGTGCCAGCAGTCATTTAGGGGGCACTAATGAAAAACTGTTTTTT,TRBJ1-4,TRBV28,.,TRBD1
CASSSRPGQGVYEQYF,TGTGCCAGCAGTTCCAGACCGGGACAGGGGGTCTACGAGCAGTACTTC,TRBJ2-7,TRBV27,few,TRBD1
CSARPGLAGGRYEQYF,TGCAGTGCTCGGCCGGGACTAGCGGGAGGGAGGTACGAGCAGTACTTC,TRBJ2-7,TRBV20-1,.,TRBD2
CASRPGTDYGYTF,TGTGCCAGCAGACCCGGGACAGACTATGGCTACACCTTC,TRBJ1-2,TRBV25-1,many,TRBD1
CASSRAGAGGETQYF,TGTGCCAGCAGTCGCGCCGGCGCAGGGGGGGAGACCCAGTACTTC,TRBJ2-5,TRBV28,.,.
CASSLFSNLQETQYF,TGTGCCAGCAGTTTGTTTAGTAATCTCCAAGAGACCCAGTACTTC,TRBJ2-5,TRBV27,.,.
CASSYSKGMGAGANVLTF,TGTGCCAGCAGTTACTCAAAGGGGATGGGCGCTGGGGCCAACGTCCTGACTTTC,TRBJ2-6,TRBV6-2/TRBV6-3,.,.
CSARDRLAGGSSYNEQFF,TGCAGTGCTAGAGACCGACTAGCGGGGGGGAGCTCCTACAATGAGCAGTTCTTC,TRBJ2-1,TRBV20-1,.,TRBD2
CASKYLDRWDEQFF,TGTGCCAGCAAATATTTGGACAGATGGGATGAGCAGTTCTTC,TRBJ2-1,TRBV7-3,.,.
CASSLGRPPGDTQYF,TGTGCCAGCAGTTTGGGGCGCCCCCCTGGAGATACGCAGTATTTT,TRBJ2-3,TRBV12-3/TRBV12-4,.,.
CSVYSESNTEAFF,TGCAGCGTCTACAGCGAATCGAACACTGAAGCTTTCTTT,TRBJ1-1,TRBV29-1,.,.
CATVILSGAPSTDTQYF,TGTGCCACCGTAATTCTCAGCGGGGCGCCTAGCACAGATACGCAGTATTTT,TRBJ2-3,TRBV2,.,TRBD2
CASSPTPGLKNTEAFF,TGTGCCAGCAGTCCAACTCCGGGACTCAAGAACACTGAAGCTTTCTTT,TRBJ1-1,TRBV7-9,.,.
CAISVGAPLSGANVLTF,TGTGCCATCAGTGTAGGGGCCCCACTCTCTGGGGCCAACGTCCTGACTTTC,TRBJ2-6,TRBV10-3,few,.
CAGSSTSGPYEQYF,TGCGCCGGCAGCTCAACTAGCGGACCCTACGAGCAGTACTTC,TRBJ2-7,TRBV5-1,.,TRBD2
CASSQDRASGGNYNEQFF,TGCGCCAGCAGCCAAGATAGAGCTAGCGGGGGGAACTACAATGAGCAGTTCTTC,TRBJ2-1,TRBV4-1,many,TRBD2